Listed below are T cell receptor beta chains from one sample, sequenced in a study of blood T cell repertoires in COVID-19. The protocol was immunoSEQ multiplex PCR, while the TCRdb copy is restricted to in-frame clones and leaves out a portion. Of fewer than 250,000 clones listed, approximately 84% are singletons. Source material: peripheral blood. Receptors were obtained from a woman at least 80 years old with acute or convalescent COVID-19. Each CDR3 is given with its conserved first and last residue. A D gene is named only where the DNA matches it firmly. Size is stated for part of the rows, as once, few or many counts, or as a class when the clone is expanded.

d_call	clone_size	j_call	v_call	cdr3_length	cdr3_aa	cdr3_nt
-	once	TRBJ2-6	TRBV28	16	CASMWNGGAGANVLTF	TGTGCCAGCATGTGGAACGGGGGAGCTGGGGCCAACGTCCTGACTTTC
-	few	TRBJ1-1	TRBV7-2	15	CASRARGGMNTEAFF	TGTGCCAGCAGGGCGAGGGGGGGGATGAACACTGAAGCTTTCTTT
-	-	TRBJ2-2	TRBV7-2	14	CASSFTRNTGELFF	TGTGCCAGCAGCTTTACACGGAACACCGGGGAGCTGTTTTTT
-	-	TRBJ1-5	TRBV28	16	CASSRGVVPSVQPQHF	TGTGCCAGCAGCCGAGGCGTAGTACCTTCCGTTCAGCCCCAGCATTTT
TRBD1	-	TRBJ2-3	TRBV6-6	16	CASSYPGTAGTDTQYF	TGTGCCAGCAGTTACCCCGGGACAGCGGGCACAGATACGCAGTATTTT
-	-	TRBJ1-2	TRBV28	12	CASSFQFYGYTF	TGTGCCAGCAGTTTTCAATTTTATGGCTACACCTTC
-	-	TRBJ2-7	TRBV20-1	13	CSASFVRVGEQYF	TGCAGTGCTAGTTTCGTCAGGGTGGGGGAGCAGTACTTC
-	-	TRBJ2-1	TRBV3-1/TRBV3-2	13	CASSGLSGGEQFF	TGTGCCAGCAGCGGCCTATCCGGCGGTGAGCAGTTCTTC
-	-	TRBJ1-2	TRBV19	16	CASSERQTVRNYGYTF	TGTGCCAGTAGTGAAAGACAGACCGTTAGGAACTATGGCTACACCTTC
-	-	TRBJ1-2	TRBV5-4	17	CASSLGRQGALIYGYTF	TGTGCCAGCAGCTTGGGTCGCCAAGGGGCGCTTATCTATGGCTACACCTTC
TRBD2	-	TRBJ2-1	TRBV7-3	14	CASRRTSDHDEQFF	TGTGCCAGTCGGAGGACTAGCGATCATGATGAGCAGTTCTTC
-	once	TRBJ1-1	TRBV7-9	15	CASSFGRGVNTEAFF	TGTGCCAGCAGCTTCGGCAGGGGTGTGAACACTGAAGCTTTCTTT
TRBD1	-	TRBJ1-2	TRBV5-1	15	CASSLQGGPNYGYTF	TGCGCCAGCAGCTTACAAGGGGGCCCTAACTATGGCTACACCTTC
-	-	TRBJ1-1	TRBV20-1	14	CSASKGAGVAEAFF	TGCAGTGCTAGTAAAGGGGCAGGAGTAGCTGAAGCTTTCTTT
-	-	TRBJ1-2	TRBV28	13	CASSLELNYGYTF	TGTGCCAGCAGTTTGGAGTTAAACTATGGCTACACCTTC
TRBD1	few	TRBJ2-5	TRBV24-1	16	CATSDPGQGESETQYF	TGTGCCACCAGTGACCCGGGACAGGGGGAGTCAGAGACCCAGTACTTC
TRBD1	-	TRBJ2-7	TRBV7-2	15	CASSQAGTEKGEQYF	TGTGCCAGCAGTCAAGCCGGGACAGAGAAGGGAGAGCAGTACTTC
TRBD1	-	TRBJ1-6	TRBV29-1	13	CSAGTGRGSPLHF	TGCAGCGCAGGGACAGGGCGCGGTTCACCCCTCCACTTT
-	-	TRBJ1-4	TRBV9	16	CASSAQVRLSNEKLFF	TGTGCCAGCAGCGCCCAGGTTCGGCTGTCTAATGAAAAACTGTTTTTT
TRBD1	-	TRBJ1-1	TRBV7-8	14	CASSSLTGGTEAFF	TGTGCCAGCAGCTCGCTAACAGGGGGCACTGAAGCTTTCTTT
-	-	TRBJ2-3	TRBV5-4	14	CASSLFAGRDTQYF	TGTGCCAGCAGCTTGTTTGCAGGCCGAGATACGCAGTATTTT
TRBD2	-	TRBJ2-3	TRBV14	17	CASSQDRGGAGTDTQYF	TGTGCCAGCAGCCAAGATCGGGGGGGCGCGGGCACAGATACGCAGTATTTT
TRBD2	-	TRBJ2-7	TRBV19	17	CASSMGLAGLPNYEQYF	TGTGCCAGTAGTATGGGCCTAGCGGGACTCCCTAACTACGAGCAGTACTTC
TRBD1	-	TRBJ1-5	TRBV2	15	CASSTGQGVGQPQHF	TGTGCCAGCAGCACTGGACAGGGTGTAGGTCAGCCCCAGCATTTT
-	-	TRBJ1-1	TRBV5-1	14	CASSSRGSYTEAFF	TGCGCCAGCAGCTCTCGAGGTAGCTACACTGAAGCTTTCTTT
-	-	TRBJ2-5	TRBV7-8	13	CASSLVGDGTQYF	TGTGCCAGCAGCTTAGTGGGCGATGGGACCCAGTACTTC